A selection of T cell receptor beta chains follows, all from one sample in a study of T cell changes during pregnancy in multiple sclerosis. Profiling relied on immunoSEQ multiplex PCR, and the TCRdb table lists in-frame clones only, not all of them. This table has around 19,000 clones, approximately 86% appearing once. The source was CD8+ T cells from peripheral blood mononuclear cells, collected after pregnancy. All receptors come from a female donor in good health, enrolled as a control in a pregnancy study. Each CDR3 is given with its conserved first and last residue. Each record gives: CDR3 DNA, CDR3 protein, D gene, V gene, J gene. D genes are given only for firm matches.

cdr3_nt: TGTGCCAGCAGCGAGACGGGACAGGGAACCTATGGCTACACCTTC
cdr3_aa: CASSETGQGTYGYTF
d_call: TRBD1
v_call: TRBV7-8
j_call: TRBJ1-2

cdr3_nt: TGTGCCAGCAGTTACTCGTCCCGGAACACTGAAGCTTTCTTT
cdr3_aa: CASSYSSRNTEAFF
d_call: NA
v_call: TRBV6-6
j_call: TRBJ1-1

cdr3_nt: TGTGCCAGCAGCGTAGCGGGGACACAAGAGACCCAGTACTTC
cdr3_aa: CASSVAGTQETQYF
d_call: NA
v_call: TRBV9
j_call: TRBJ2-5

cdr3_nt: TGCGCCAGCAGCCAACGGCAGGAGGGAGATACGCAGTATTTT
cdr3_aa: CASSQRQEGDTQYF
d_call: NA
v_call: TRBV4-1
j_call: TRBJ2-3

cdr3_nt: TGTGCCAGCAGCTCCCCAGGGGGAGGCCCTGGAAACACCATATATTTT
cdr3_aa: CASSSPGGGPGNTIYF
d_call: TRBD1
v_call: TRBV7-9
j_call: TRBJ1-3

cdr3_nt: TGTGCCAGCAGTTACTCGGCAGGGGGCTATGGCTACACCTTC
cdr3_aa: CASSYSAGGYGYTF
d_call: TRBD1
v_call: TRBV6-6
j_call: TRBJ1-2

cdr3_nt: TGTGCCAGTAGTATGGGGGCAGGGGTAGATACGCAGTATTTT
cdr3_aa: CASSMGAGVDTQYF
d_call: NA
v_call: TRBV19
j_call: TRBJ2-3

cdr3_nt: TGTGCCAGCAGCCTCCCTGGGCCAAACACTGAAGCTTTCTTT
cdr3_aa: CASSLPGPNTEAFF
d_call: NA
v_call: TRBV27
j_call: TRBJ1-1

cdr3_nt: TGTGCCAGCAGCTCAAAAAGGACAAAGCCCTCCTACGAGCAGTACTTC
cdr3_aa: CASSSKRTKPSYEQYF
d_call: NA
v_call: TRBV7-8
j_call: TRBJ2-7

cdr3_nt: TGTGCCAGCCGCCGAGAGGCCTCCGAGCAGTACTTC
cdr3_aa: CASRREASEQYF
d_call: NA
v_call: TRBV7-9
j_call: TRBJ2-7